This T cell receptor beta chain was observed in a study of cytomegalovirus exposure and HLA in healthy donors. Study-wide results and caveats: CMV serostatus was the only immune exposure information that was available. Earlier findings revealed that most TCR beta V segments proved productive either about 87% or about 30% of the time. Researchers reportedly found TCR beta sequences accurately predicted most subjects' HLA-A and HLA-B alleles.

Comment on this clone: The antigen is not known.

Germline loops: CDR1 MRHNA, CDR2 SNTAGT. The CDR3 runs to 15 residues. Trimming cost V 2 bases and J 0 bases, with 9 bases left between them. It was with 60 Vbeta and 13 Jbeta primers that the PCR ran. Clones were read by immunoSEQ multiplex PCR, and TCRdb kept only the in-frame ones, dropping some. Found here are over 150,000 clones, around 75% of them singletons; the top ten hold about 1.3%. V gene TRBV6-4 combines with J gene TRBJ2-3; TRBD1 is a possible D gene (5 bases). The sample comprised PBMCs. This TCR derives from a man aged 18 to 35 in good health and CMV-seronegative. DNA for the CDR3: TGTGCCAGCAGTGACGGGGCTGGGAGCACAGATACGCAGTATTTT. This codes for CASSDGAGSTDTQYF.